In this sample, the clone carrying this T cell receptor beta chain turned up many times. What it recognizes is unknown. This sample was included in a study of T cells after yellow fever vaccination. TCRdb re-derived calls from the 5' RACE reads in MiXCR, one entry per CDR3 protein. The data contain approximately 510,000 distinct CDR3 sequences, about a fifth of them singletons. Germline CDR1 and CDR2: SGHVS and FQNEAQ. V lost 6 bases to trimming and J lost 3 bases, with 21 bases between them. This CDR3 comprises 17 residues. Findings of the study overall: Weaker in magnitude, the secondary response showed a faster peak on day 5 versus 15.

The chain uses TRBV7-8 and TRBJ2-1; no definite D call. This specimen consisted of PBMCs, obtained more than 20 days after the first yellow fever vaccination. The source of this sequence is a man aged 18 to 29 who received the YFV17D yellow fever vaccine. The CDR3 is CASSYNEYTRYYNEQFF. The CDR3, as DNA: TGTGCCAGCAGTTATAACGAGTACACCCGATACTACAATGAGCAGTTCTTC.